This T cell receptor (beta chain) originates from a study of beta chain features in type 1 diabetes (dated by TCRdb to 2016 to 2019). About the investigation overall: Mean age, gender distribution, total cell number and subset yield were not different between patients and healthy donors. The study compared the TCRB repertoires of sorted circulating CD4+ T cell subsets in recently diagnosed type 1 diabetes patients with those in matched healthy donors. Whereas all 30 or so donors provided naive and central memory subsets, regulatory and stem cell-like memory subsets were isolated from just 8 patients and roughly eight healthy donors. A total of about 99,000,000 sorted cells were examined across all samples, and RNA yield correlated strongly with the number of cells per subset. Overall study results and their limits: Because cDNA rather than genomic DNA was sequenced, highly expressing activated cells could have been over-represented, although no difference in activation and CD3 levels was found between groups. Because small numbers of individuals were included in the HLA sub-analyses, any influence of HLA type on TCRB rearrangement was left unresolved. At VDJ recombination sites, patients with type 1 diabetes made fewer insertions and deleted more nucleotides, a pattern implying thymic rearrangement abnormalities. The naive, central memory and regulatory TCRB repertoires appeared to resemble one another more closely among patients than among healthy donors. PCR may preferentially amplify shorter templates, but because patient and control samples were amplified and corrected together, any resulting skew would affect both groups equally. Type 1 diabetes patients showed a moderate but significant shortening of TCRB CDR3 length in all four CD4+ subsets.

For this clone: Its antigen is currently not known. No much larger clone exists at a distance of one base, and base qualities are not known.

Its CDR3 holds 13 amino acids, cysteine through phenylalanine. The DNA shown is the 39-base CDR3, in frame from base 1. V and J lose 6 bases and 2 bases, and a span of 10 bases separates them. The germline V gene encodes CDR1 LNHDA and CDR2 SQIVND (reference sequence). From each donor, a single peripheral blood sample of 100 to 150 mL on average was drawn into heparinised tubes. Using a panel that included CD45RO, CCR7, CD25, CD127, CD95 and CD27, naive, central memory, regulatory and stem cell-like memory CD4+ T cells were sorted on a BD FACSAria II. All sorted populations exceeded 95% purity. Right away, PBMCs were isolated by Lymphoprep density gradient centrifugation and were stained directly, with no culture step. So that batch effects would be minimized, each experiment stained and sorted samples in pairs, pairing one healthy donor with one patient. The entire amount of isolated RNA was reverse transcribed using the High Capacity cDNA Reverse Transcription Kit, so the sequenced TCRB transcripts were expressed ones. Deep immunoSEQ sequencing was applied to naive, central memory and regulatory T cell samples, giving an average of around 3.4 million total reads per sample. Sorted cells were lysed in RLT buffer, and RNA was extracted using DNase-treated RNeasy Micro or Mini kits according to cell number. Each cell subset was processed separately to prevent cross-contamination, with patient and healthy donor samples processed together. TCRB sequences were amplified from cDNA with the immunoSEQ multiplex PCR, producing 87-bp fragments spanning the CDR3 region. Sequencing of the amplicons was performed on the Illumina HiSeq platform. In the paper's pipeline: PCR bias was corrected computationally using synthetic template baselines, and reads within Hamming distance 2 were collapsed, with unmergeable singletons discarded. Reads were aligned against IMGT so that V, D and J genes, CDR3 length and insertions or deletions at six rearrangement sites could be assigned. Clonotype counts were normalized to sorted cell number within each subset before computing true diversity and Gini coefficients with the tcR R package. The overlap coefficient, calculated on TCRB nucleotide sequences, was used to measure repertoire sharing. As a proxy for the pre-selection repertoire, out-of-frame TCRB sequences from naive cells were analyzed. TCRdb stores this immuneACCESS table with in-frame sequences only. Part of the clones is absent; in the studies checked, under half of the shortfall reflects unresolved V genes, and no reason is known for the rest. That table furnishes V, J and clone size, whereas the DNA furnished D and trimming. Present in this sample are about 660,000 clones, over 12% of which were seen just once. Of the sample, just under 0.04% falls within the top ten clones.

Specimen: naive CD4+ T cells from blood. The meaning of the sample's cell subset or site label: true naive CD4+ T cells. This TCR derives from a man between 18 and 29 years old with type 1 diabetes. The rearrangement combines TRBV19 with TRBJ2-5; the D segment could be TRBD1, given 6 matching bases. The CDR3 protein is CASRSDSQETQYF. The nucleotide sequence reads TGTGCCAGTAGATCGGACAGTCAAGAGACCCAGTACTTC. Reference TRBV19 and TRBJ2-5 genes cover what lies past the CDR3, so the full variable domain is DGGITQSPKYLFRKEGQNVTLSCEQNLNHDAMYWYRQDPGQGLRLIYYSQIVNDFQKGDIAEGYSVSREKKESFPLTVTSAQKNPTAFYLCASRSDSQETQYFGPGTRLLVL.